This record looks at one TCR beta chain sequence and its context. The data were taken from a study of blood T cell repertoires in COVID-19. Overall study: From the United States, Italy and Spain came samples of acute and convalescent COVID-19. T cells, B-cell-depleted T cells, or PBMCs supplied cDNA or gDNA.

Authors' analysis steps: Nucleated cell counts were estimated from reference gene primer amplification. Clones were sequenced by immunoSEQ multiplex PCR, and TCRdb holds only the in-frame ones, with some missing. V, J and clone size reflect that table, while D and trimming were determined from the DNA. This table holds approximately 90,000 clones, approximately 81% found once. The CDR3 covers 13 residues. V lost 10 bases to trimming and J lost 4 bases, with 16 bases between them. The V call is TRBV12-3 or TRBV12-4, the J call TRBJ1-2; possible D gene TRBD1, 6 bases. This clonotype was sampled from an older man with active or convalescent COVID-19. The specimen sequenced was peripheral blood. The CDR3 region is CATSGGGGYGYTF. The CDR3 DNA reads as TGTGCCACCTCTGGGGGGGGCGGCTATGGCTACACCTTC.